The clone carrying this TCR beta chain has more than one count but fewer than ten. At one end the junction does not follow the germline gene, possibly because of a read error. The data belong to a study of blood T cells in healthy people across ages. Healthy Caucasians from Russia aged about 6 to 95 served as donors. Sample-barcoded 5' priming and a J-beta primer mix drove a second PCR of roughly 6 to 12 cycles. TCRdb fed the 5' RACE reads into MiXCR, producing one record per CDR3 protein. Of approximately 2,000,000 distinct CDR3 sequences listed, 30% to 40% are singletons. The CDR3 totals 15 residues.

The sequence derives from a human donor in good health. Sequenced: blood. The gene calls are TRBV12-3 or TRBV12-4 and TRBJ2-6, with no clear D. The CDR3 DNA follows: TGTGCCTGCAGTTTTTCAGGCTCTGGGGCCAACGTCCTGACTTTC. The encoded protein is CACSFSGSGANVLTF.